Presented here are 10 T cell receptor beta chains from one specimen sequenced in a study of T cell repertoires in cytomegalovirus infection. TCRdb used MiXCR to reprocess the reads, holding one entry per CDR3 protein. The sample records under 300,000 distinct CDR3 sequences, approximately 22% being singletons. The antigens for these receptors are not known. Sequenced here: cultured PBMCs, sampled from culture after CMV antigen stimulation. The receptors originated from a human donor in good health (CMV status not recorded). Some clones in this sample may be carry-over from other donors' samples.

There are many counts of this clonotype. The chain employs TRBV6-1 and TRBJ2-4, with D unclear. Germline V gene lookup returns CDR1 MNHNS and CDR2 SASEGT. Trimming shortened V by 6 bases and J by 5 bases, and 11 bases separated the two germline ends. The CDR3 has 13 residues. The DNA of the CDR3 is TGTGCCAGCAGCGGATTTGGGGAAAACATTCAGTACTTC. Translation: CASSGFGENIQYF.

The chain carries TRBV12-3 or TRBV12-4 and TRBJ1-5; D ambiguous. This CDR3 has 14 residues. The V end was cut by 7 bases, the J end by 5 bases, with 15 bases between. The CDR3 loop is CASTKADGDQPQHF. Written as DNA, the CDR3 is TGTGCCAGCACGAAGGCGGATGGCGATCAGCCCCAGCATTTT.

This clonotype was seen more than once but under ten times. CDR3 sequence: CASSYTATGNEQFF. CDR3 bases: TGTGCCAGCAGTTACACAGCGACAGGGAATGAGCAGTTCTTC. The chain combines TRBV6-2 or TRBV6-3 with TRBJ2-1; 7 bases align to TRBD1. CDR1 MNHEY and CDR2 SVGEGT come from the germline V gene. The V segment lost 2 bases and the J segment 7 bases; nucleotides outside the gene matches: 5. The CDR3 runs to 14 residues.

The V gene is TRBV7-9, the J gene TRBJ2-7; 8 nucleotides line up with TRBD2. The length of the CDR3 is 14 residues. Germline V gene data show CDR1 as SEHNR and CDR2 as FQNEAQ (reference sequence). V lost 5 bases and J lost 4; bases outside the gene matches: 7. CDR3 coding DNA: TGTGCCAGCAGCCGCCGGGAGGGCCCATACGAGCAGTACTTC. Its protein is CASSRREGPYEQYF.

This chain links TRBV15 with TRBJ2-1, with D maybe TRBD2 (6 bases). Trimming took off 10 bases at V and 0 bases at J, with 16 bases between the two ends. In germline, CDR1 is LNHNV, CDR2 YYDKDF (reference sequence). The CDR3 is made up of 15 amino acids. The CDR3 here is CAIWVSGSSYNEQFF. The DNA of the CDR3 is TGTGCCATCTGGGTTAGCGGAAGCTCCTACAATGAGCAGTTCTTC. Full variable domain (missing parts from reference TRBV15 and TRBJ2-1): DAMVIQNPRYQVTQFGKPVTLSCSQTLNHNVMYWYQQKSSQAPKLLFHYYDKDFNNEADTPDNFQSRRPNTSFCFLDIRSPGLGDTAMYLCAIWVSGSSYNEQFFGPGTRLTVL.

This clonotype was found a few times. The chain links TRBV19 to TRBJ1-2; D is undetermined. Germline V gene data show CDR1 as LNHDA and CDR2 as SQIVND (reference sequence). The CDR3 runs 15 residues. V was shortened by 6 bases and J by 7 bases, with 21 bases between the two germline ends. The CDR3 nucleotides read TGTGCCAGTAGCCTAAGCACCGCTTGGGAGGCTGGCTACACCTTC. Translated: CASSLSTAWEAGYTF.

This clonotype was seen at least ten times. The rearrangement uses TRBV7-2 and TRBJ1-5; D remains ambiguous. The length of the CDR3 is 14 residues. From germline, CDR1 is SGHTA and CDR2 FQGNSA. Deletions cut 4 bases from V and 4 bases from J, with 11 bases between. This CDR3 reads CASSSGSGNQPQHF. The CDR3 DNA reads TGTGCCAGCAGCTCTGGGTCAGGAAATCAGCCCCAGCATTTT.

In this sample, this clonotype turned up a few times. The chain carries TRBV7-9 and TRBJ2-2; D gene uncertain. CDR1 SEHNR and CDR2 FQNEAQ come from the germline V gene (reference sequence). The length of the CDR3 is 16 residues. V was clipped by 2 bases and J by 6 bases, with 16 bases between them. CDR3 DNA: TGTGCCAGCAGCTTAAATCCGAACCCCGAGGCCGGGGAGCTGTTTTTT. It encodes CASSLNPNPEAGELFF.

This clonotype was seen many times. One end of the junction does not line up with germline, which may come from a read error. The chain employs TRBV7-8 and TRBJ2-7; 7 bases agree with TRBD1. Looked up from germline, CDR1 is SGHVS and CDR2 is FQNEAQ. The CDR3 is 12 amino acids. The CDR3 DNA reads as TGTGCCAGCAGCGAAGGATTGGGCAGGGGGAACTTC. This codes for CASSEGLGRGNF.

This chain connects TRBV6-1 to TRBJ1-1; tentatively, D is TRBD1 (6 bases). The CDR3 totals 15 residues. The V end lost 5 bases, the J end lost 0 bases, and 13 bases lay between the germline ends. Germline CDR1 and CDR2: MNHNS and SASEGT. The CDR3 protein is CASSLTGMVNTEAFF. The CDR3 DNA sequence: TGTGCCAGCAGTCTAACAGGGATGGTGAACACTGAAGCTTTCTTT.